Given below is one TCR beta chain in context. This specimen belongs to a study of cytotoxic CD8 clonotypes in ibrutinib-treated CLL. Libraries were prepared by immunoSEQ multiplex PCR; TCRdb keeps only in-frame clonotypes and omits some of them. This table holds 250,000 to 350,000 clones, 76% found once. V was pared by 3 bases and J by 1 base, with 5 bases between. From germline, CDR1 is SGHTA and CDR2 FQGNSA. The CDR3 totals 13 residues. The specimen comprised PBMCs, sampled at disease progression, from a patient treated with ibrutinib. The clonotype comes from a human donor with chronic lymphocytic leukemia. The chain carries TRBV7-2 and TRBJ2-3; D unclear. In nucleotides, the CDR3 is TGTGCCAGCAGCTTCCTCCGCACAGATACGCAGTATTTT. Translation gives CASSFLRTDTQYF.